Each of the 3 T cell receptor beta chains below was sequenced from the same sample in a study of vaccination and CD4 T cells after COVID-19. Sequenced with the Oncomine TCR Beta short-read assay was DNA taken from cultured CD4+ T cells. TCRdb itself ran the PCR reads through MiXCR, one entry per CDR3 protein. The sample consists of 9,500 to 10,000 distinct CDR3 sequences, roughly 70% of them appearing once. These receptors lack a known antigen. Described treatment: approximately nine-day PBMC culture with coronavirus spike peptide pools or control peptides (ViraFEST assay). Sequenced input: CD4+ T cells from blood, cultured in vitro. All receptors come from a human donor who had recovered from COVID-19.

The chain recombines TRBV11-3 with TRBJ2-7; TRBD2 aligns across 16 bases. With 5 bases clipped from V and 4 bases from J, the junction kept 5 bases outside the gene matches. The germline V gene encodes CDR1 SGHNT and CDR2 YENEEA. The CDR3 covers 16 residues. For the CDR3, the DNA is TGTGCCAGCAGCCCCGGGACTAGCGGGGGGGCGTACGAGCAGTACTTC. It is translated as CASSPGTSGGAYEQYF.

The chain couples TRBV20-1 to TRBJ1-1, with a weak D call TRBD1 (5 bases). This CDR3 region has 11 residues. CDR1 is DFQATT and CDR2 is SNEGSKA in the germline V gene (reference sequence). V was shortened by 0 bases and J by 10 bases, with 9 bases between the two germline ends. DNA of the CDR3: TGCAGTGCTAGAGAGGCAGGGAGAGCTTTCTTT. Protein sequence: CSAREAGRAFF.

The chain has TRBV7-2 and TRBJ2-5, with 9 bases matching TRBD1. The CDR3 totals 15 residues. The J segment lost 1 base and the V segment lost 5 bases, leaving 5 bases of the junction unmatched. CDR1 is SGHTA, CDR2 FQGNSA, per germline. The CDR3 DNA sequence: TGTGCCAGCAGCACGGACAGGGGCTTCCAAGAGACCCAGTACTTC. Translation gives CASSTDRGFQETQYF.